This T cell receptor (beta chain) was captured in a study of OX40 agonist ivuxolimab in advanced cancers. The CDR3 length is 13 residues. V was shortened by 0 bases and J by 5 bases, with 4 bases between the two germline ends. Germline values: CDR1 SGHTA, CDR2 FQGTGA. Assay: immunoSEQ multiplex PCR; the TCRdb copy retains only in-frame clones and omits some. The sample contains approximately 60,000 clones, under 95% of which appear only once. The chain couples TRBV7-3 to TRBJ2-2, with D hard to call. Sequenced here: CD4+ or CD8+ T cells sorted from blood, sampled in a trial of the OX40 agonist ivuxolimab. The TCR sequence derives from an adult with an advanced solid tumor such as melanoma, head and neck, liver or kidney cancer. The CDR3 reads CASSLTETGELFF. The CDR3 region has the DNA TGTGCCAGCAGCTTAACGGAGACCGGGGAGCTGTTTTTT.